Each of the 5 T cell receptor beta chains below was sequenced from the same sample in a study of identical twins. TCRdb re-derived calls from the 5' RACE reads in MiXCR, one entry per CDR3 protein. Of around 550,000 distinct CDR3 sequences listed, approximately 16% are singletons. The sample also formed part of further work on yellow fever vaccine responses in identical twins.

Specimen: CD4+ T cells sorted from blood. The receptors stem from a woman in her late teens or twenties in good health.

There are a few counts of this clonotype. V gene TRBV12-3 or TRBV12-4 combines with J gene TRBJ1-2, with 10 positions matching TRBD1. The CDR3 covers 16 residues. Trimming cost V 6 bases and J 5 bases; bases outside gene matches: 12. CDR3 residues: CASSPGQGISRYGYTF. For the CDR3, the DNA is TGTGCCAGCAGCCCGGGACAGGGGATCTCACGGTATGGCTACACCTTC.

This clonotype was recorded at least ten times. The chain has TRBV29-1 and TRBJ2-1, with 10 bases that match TRBD2. The V segment lost 5 bases and the J segment 7 bases; nucleotides outside the gene matches: 14. Germline CDR1 SQVTM, CDR2 ANQGSEA. The CDR3 extends over 16 amino acids. CDR3 in amino acids: CSVSPPYSGRLNEQFF. CDR3 nucleotide sequence: TGCAGCGTTTCCCCCCCTTATAGCGGGAGGTTGAATGAGCAGTTCTTC.

This chain connects TRBV7-2 to TRBJ1-2; 9 bases match TRBD1. The CDR3 covers 16 residues. Germline V gene sequence: CDR1 SGHTA, CDR2 FQGNSA. V lost 0 bases, J lost 5 bases, and 7 bases stayed unmatched. The DNA for the CDR3 is TGTGCCAGCAGCTTAGCCACAGGGGGCGGATCTTATGGCTACACCTTC. Translating it yields CASSLATGGGSYGYTF.

This clonotype came up a few times. The chain links TRBV18 to TRBJ2-7; possible D gene TRBD2, 5 bases. The V gene's germline CDR1 is KGHSH and CDR2 LQKENI. Trimming cost V 3 bases and J 4 bases, with 13 bases left between them. The CDR3 sequence is 14 residues long. The CDR3 DNA sequence: TGTGCCAGCTCACCGGGCCCCCCGGGATACGAGCAGTACGTC. It encodes CASSPGPPGYEQYV.

This clonotype was picked up a small number of times. The chain links TRBV9 to TRBJ2-1, with 15 bases aligning to TRBD2. In germline, CDR1 is SGDLS, CDR2 YYNGEE. This CDR3 spans 16 amino acids. With V trimmed by 4 bases and J by 9 bases, 8 bases remained unmatched. Here the CDR3 reads CASSTSGTSGRSEQFF. The CDR3 region has the DNA TGTGCCAGCAGCACGAGCGGGACTAGCGGGAGGAGTGAGCAGTTCTTC.